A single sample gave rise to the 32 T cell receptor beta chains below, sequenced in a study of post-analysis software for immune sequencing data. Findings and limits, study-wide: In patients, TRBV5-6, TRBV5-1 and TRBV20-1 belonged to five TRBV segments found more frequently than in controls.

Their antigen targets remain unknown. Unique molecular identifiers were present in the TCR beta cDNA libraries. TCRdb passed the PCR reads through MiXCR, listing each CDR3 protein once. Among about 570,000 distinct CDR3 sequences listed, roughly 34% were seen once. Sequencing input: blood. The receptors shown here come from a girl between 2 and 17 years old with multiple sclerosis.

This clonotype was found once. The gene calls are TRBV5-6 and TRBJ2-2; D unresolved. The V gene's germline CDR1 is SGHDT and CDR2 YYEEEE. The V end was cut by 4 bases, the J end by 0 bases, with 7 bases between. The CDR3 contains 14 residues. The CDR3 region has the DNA TGTGCCAGCAGCAAGGGCCCGAACACCGGGGAGCTGTTTTTT. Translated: CASSKGPNTGELFF. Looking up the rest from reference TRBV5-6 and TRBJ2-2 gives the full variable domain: DAGVTQSPTHLIKTRGQQVTLRCSPKSGHDTVSWYQQALGQGPQFIFQYYEEEERQRGNFPDRFSGHQFPNYSSELNVNALLLGDSALYLCASSKGPNTGELFFGEGSRLTVL.

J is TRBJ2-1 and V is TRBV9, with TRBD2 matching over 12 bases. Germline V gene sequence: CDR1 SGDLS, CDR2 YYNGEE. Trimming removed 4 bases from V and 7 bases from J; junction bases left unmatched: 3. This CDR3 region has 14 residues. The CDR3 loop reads CASSSGLAGNEQFF. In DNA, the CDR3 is TGTGCCAGCAGCTCCGGACTAGCGGGGAATGAGCAGTTCTTC. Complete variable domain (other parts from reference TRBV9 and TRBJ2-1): DSGVTQTPKHLITATGQRVTLRCSPRSGDLSVYWYQQSLDQGLQFLIQYYNGEERAKGNILERFSAQQFPDLHSELNLSSLELGDSALYFCASSSGLAGNEQFFGPGTRLTVL.

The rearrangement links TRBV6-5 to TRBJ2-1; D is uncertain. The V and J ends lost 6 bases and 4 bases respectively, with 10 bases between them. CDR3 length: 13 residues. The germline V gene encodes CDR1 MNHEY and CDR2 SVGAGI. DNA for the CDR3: TGTGCCAGCAGCAGACTCAAATACAATGAGCAGTTCTTC. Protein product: CASSRLKYNEQFF.

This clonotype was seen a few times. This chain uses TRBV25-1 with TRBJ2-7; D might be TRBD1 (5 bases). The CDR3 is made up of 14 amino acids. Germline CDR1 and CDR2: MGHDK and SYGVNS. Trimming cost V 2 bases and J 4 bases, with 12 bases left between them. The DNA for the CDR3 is TGTGCCAGCAGTGAACTAGGACACGGTTACGAGCAGTACTTC. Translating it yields CASSELGHGYEQYF.

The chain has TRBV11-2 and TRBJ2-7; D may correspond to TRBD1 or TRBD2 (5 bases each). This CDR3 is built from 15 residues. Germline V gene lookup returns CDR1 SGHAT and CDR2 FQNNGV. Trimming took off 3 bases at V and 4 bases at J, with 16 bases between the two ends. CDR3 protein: CASSFMLAEGYEQYF. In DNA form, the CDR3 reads TGTGCCAGCAGCTTCATGCTAGCAGAGGGGTACGAGCAGTACTTC.

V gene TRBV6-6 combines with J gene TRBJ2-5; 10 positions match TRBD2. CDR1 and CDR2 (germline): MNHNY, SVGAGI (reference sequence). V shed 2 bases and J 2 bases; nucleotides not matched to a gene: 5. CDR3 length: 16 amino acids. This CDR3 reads CASSYPGLATQETQYF. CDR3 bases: TGTGCCAGCAGTTACCCGGGACTAGCGACTCAAGAGACCCAGTACTTC.

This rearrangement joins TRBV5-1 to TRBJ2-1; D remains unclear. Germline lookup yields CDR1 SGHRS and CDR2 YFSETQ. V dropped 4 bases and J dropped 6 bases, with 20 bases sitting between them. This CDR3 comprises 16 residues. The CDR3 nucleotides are TGCGCCAGCAGCCCTGAAGTGGGCAGGCTAGGCAATGAGCAGTTCTTC. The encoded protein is CASSPEVGRLGNEQFF.

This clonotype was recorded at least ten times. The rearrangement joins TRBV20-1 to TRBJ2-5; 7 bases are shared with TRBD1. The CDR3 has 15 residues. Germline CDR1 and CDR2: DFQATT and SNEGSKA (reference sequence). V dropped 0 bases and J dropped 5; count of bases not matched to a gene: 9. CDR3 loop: CSARDKNRGVETQYF. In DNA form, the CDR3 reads TGCAGTGCTAGAGATAAGAACAGGGGTGTGGAGACCCAGTACTTC.

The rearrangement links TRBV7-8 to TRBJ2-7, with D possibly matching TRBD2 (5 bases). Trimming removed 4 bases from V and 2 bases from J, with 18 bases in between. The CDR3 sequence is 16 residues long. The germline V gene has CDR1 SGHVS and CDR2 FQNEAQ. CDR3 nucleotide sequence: TGTGCCAGCAGCTACATGTTTGGGAGTCAGGCCTACGAGCAGTACTTC. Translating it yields CASSYMFGSQAYEQYF.

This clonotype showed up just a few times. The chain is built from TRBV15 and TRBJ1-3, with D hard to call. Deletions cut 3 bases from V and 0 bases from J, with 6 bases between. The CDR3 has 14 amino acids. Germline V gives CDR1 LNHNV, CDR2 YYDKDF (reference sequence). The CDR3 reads CATSSKSSGNTIYF. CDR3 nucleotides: TGTGCCACCAGCAGTAAGAGCTCTGGAAACACCATATATTTT.

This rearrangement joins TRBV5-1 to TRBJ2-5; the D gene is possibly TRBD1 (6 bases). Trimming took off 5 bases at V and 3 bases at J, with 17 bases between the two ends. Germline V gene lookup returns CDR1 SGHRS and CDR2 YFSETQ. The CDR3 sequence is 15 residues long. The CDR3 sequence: CASSTPGHGKETQYF. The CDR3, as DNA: TGCGCCAGCAGTACCCCGGGACACGGAAAAGAGACCCAGTACTTC.

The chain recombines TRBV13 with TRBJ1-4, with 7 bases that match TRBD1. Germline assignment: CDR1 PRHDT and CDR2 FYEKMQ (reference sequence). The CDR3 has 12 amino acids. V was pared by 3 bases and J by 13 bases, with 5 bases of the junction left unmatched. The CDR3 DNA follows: TGTGCCAGCAGCTTGGGCAGGGGGGGACTGTTTTTT. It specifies CASSLGRGGLFF.

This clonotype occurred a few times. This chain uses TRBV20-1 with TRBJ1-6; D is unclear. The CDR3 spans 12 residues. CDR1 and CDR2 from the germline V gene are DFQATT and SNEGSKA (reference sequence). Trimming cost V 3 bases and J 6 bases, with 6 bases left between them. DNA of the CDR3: TGCAGTGCTAGGGGTCCTAATTCACCCCTCCACTTT. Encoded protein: CSARGPNSPLHF.

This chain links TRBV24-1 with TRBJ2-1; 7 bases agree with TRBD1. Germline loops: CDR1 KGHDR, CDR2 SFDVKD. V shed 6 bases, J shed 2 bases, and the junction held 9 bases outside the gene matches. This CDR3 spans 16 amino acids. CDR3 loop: CATSNPTGETYNEQFF. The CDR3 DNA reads TGTGCCACCAGTAACCCTACAGGGGAAACCTACAATGAGCAGTTCTTC.

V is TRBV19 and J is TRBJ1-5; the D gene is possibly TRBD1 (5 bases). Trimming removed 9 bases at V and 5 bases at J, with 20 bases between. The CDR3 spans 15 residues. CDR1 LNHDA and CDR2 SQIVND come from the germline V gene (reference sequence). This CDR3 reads CARSGGTLGDQPQHF. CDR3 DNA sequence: TGTGCCAGATCGGGGGGGACCCTCGGGGATCAGCCCCAGCATTTT.

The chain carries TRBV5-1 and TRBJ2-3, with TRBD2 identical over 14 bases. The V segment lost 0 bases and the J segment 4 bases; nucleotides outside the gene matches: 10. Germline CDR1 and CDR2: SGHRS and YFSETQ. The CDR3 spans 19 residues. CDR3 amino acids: CASSLEPGLAGVQSDTQYF. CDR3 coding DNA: TGCGCCAGCAGCTTGGAACCGGGACTAGCGGGGGTGCAGTCAGATACGCAGTATTTT.

The CDR3 sequence: CASSYHGRGTDTQYF. CDR3 coding DNA: TGTGCCAGCAGCTACCACGGGAGAGGAACAGATACGCAGTATTTT. This chain joins TRBV11-1 and TRBJ2-3, with a possible D match to TRBD2 (6 bases). CDR1 is SGHAT, CDR2 FQDESV, per germline (reference sequence). The germline V and J ends were trimmed by 4 bases and 3 bases, with 14 bases remaining between them. The CDR3 runs 15 residues.

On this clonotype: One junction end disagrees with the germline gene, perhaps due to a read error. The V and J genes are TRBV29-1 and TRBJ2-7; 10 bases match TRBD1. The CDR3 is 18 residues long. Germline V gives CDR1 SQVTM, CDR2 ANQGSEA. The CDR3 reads CSVKKVTGGPRTSYGQYF. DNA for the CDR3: TGCAGCGTTAAAAAGGTGACAGGGGGCCCTCGGACCTCCTACGGGCAGTACTTC.

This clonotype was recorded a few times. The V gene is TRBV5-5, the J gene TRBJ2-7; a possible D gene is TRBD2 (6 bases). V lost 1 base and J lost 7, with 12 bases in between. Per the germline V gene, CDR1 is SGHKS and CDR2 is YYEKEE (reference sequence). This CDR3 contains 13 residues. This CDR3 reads CASSLSIGGEQYF. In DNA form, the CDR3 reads TGTGCCAGCAGCTTGTCCATTGGGGGGGAGCAGTACTTC.

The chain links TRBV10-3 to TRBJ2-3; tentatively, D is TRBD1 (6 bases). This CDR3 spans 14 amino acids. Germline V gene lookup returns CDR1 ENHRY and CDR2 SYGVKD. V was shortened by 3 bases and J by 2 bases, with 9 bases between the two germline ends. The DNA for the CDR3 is TGTGCCATCAGTGATGCAGGGGCCACAGATACGCAGTATTTT. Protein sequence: CAISDAGATDTQYF.

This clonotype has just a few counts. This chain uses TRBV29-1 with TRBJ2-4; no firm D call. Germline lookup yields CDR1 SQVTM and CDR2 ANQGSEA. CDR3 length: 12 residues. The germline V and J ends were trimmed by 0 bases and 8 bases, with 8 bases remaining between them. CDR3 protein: CSVEDGEDIQYF. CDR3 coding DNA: TGCAGCGTTGAAGATGGGGAAGACATTCAGTACTTC.

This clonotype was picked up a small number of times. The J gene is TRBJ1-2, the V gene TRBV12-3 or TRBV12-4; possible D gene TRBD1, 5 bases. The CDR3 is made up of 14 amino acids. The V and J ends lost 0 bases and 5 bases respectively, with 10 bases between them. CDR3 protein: CASSLATRVYGYTF. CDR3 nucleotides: TGTGCCAGCAGTTTAGCTACCAGGGTGTATGGCTACACCTTC.

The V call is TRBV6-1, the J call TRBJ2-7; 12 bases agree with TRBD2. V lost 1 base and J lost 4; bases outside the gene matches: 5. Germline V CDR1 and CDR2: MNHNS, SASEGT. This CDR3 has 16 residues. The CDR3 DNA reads TGTGCCAGCAGTGAAGAGCTAGCGGGGGGGCGGTACGAGCAGTACTTC. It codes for CASSEELAGGRYEQYF.

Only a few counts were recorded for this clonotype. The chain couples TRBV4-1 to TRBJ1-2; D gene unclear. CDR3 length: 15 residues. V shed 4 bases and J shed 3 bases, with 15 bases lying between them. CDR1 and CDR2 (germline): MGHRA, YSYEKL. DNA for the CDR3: TGCGCCAGCAGCCTTAACGGACGGATAGACTATGGCTACACCTTC. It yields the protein CASSLNGRIDYGYTF.

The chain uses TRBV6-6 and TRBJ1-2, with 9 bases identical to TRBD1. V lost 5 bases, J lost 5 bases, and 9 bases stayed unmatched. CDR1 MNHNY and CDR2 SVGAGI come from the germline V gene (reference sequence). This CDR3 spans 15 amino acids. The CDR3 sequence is CASSDYRGRLYGYTF. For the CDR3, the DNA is TGTGCCAGCAGTGACTACAGGGGGCGCCTTTATGGCTACACCTTC.

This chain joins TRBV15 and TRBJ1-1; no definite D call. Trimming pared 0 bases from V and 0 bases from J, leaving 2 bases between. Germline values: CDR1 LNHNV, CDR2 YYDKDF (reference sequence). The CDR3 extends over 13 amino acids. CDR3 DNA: TGTGCCACCAGCAGAGAACTGAACACTGAAGCTTTCTTT. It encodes CATSRELNTEAFF.

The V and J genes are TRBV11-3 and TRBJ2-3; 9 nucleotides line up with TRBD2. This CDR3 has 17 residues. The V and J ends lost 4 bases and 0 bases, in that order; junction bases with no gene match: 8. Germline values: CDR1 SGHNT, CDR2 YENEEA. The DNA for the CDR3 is TGTGCCAGCAGCTCCCGGACTAGCGCCCCTAGCACAGATACGCAGTATTTT. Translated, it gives CASSSRTSAPSTDTQYF.

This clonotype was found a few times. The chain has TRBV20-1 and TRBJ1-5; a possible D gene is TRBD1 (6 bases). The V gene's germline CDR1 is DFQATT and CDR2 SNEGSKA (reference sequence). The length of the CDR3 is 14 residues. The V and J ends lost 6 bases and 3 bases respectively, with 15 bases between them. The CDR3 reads CSADAQGTNQPQHF. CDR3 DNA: TGCAGTGCGGACGCTCAGGGGACCAATCAGCCCCAGCATTTT.

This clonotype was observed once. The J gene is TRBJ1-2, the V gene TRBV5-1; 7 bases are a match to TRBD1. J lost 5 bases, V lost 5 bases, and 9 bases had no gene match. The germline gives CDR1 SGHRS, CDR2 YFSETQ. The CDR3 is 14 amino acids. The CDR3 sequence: CASRNTGTVYGYTF. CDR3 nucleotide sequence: TGCGCCAGCAGGAACACCGGGACAGTATATGGCTACACCTTC.

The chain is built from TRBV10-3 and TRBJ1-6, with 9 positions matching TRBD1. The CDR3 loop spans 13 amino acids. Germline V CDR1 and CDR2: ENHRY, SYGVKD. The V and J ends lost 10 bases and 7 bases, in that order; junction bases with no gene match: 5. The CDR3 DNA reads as TGTGCCACTGCCGGGACAGGGAATTCACCCCTCCACTTT. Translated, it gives CATAGTGNSPLHF.

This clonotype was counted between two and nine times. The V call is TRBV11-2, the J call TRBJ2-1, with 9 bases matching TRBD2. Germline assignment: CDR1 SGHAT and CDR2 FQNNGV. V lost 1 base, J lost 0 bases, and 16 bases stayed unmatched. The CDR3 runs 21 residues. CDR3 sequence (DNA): TGTGCCAGCAGCTTAGGTATTCGAGCGGGGGGTGCCCTGGGCTCCTACAATGAGCAGTTCTTC. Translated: CASSLGIRAGGALGSYNEQFF.

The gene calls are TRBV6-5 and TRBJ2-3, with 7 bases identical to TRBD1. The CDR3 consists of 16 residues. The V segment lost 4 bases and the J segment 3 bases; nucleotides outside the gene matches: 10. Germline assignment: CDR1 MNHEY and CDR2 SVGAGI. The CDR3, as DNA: TGTGCCAGCAGTTTCGTACAGGGGATGGGGACAGATACGCAGTATTTT. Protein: CASSFVQGMGTDTQYF.